These T cell receptor beta chains were read from a single sample in a study of T-cell reconstitution after alpha-beta-depleted transplantation in children. A single record per CDR3 protein comes from TCRdb applying MiXCR to the PCR reads. The data contain more than 300,000 distinct CDR3 sequences, about 16% of them singletons. Here the sequenced sample was PBMCs, mostly from graft donor cells, taken 360 days after TCRalphabeta/CD19-depleted stem cell transplant. All receptors derive from a male patient between 2 and 9 years old who had a stem cell transplant for acute lymphoblastic leukemia, so the T cells may come from the graft donor. Each CDR3 is given with its conserved first and last residue. A D gene is named only where the DNA matches it firmly. Clone size, where shown, is once, few, many, or a class for clones that have expanded.

D	V	J	size	CDR3	DNA
.	TRBV20-1	TRBJ2-1	many	CSAIVPSYNEQFF	TGCAGTGCTATCGTCCCCTCCTACAATGAGCAGTTCTTC
TRBD2	TRBV12-3/TRBV12-4	TRBJ2-1	many	CASSLSASGNEQFF	TGTGCCAGCAGTTTATCGGCTAGCGGGAATGAGCAGTTCTTC
.	TRBV9	TRBJ1-2	.	CASSMDSYGYTF	TGTGCCAGCAGTATGGACAGCTATGGCTACACCTTC
.	TRBV9	TRBJ2-5	few	CASSALDQGWETQYF	TGTGCCAGCAGCGCCCTAGACCAGGGGTGGGAGACCCAGTACTTC
.	TRBV28	TRBJ2-5	few	CASSPTRYTGSRETQYF	TGTGCCAGCAGTCCAACGCGTTATACAGGGAGTCGGGAGACCCAGTACTTC
TRBD1	TRBV7-9	TRBJ1-2	few	CASSLGDRYYGYTF	TGTGCCAGCAGCTTAGGGGACAGATACTATGGCTACACCTTC
TRBD1	TRBV12-3/TRBV12-4	TRBJ2-3	few	CASLRDRGITDTQYF	TGTGCCAGCCTGAGGGACAGGGGTATAACAGATACGCAGTATTTT
TRBD2	TRBV11-1	TRBJ2-7	.	CASSPLGGRLAGVAQGEQYF	TGTGCCAGCAGCCCGCTAGGCGGTAGATTAGCGGGAGTTGCTCAAGGCGAGCAGTACTTC
TRBD1	TRBV5-1	TRBJ1-1	.	CASSLDPFGQGTEAFF	TGCGCCAGCAGCCTAGATCCGTTCGGACAGGGGACTGAAGCTTTCTTT
TRBD2	TRBV7-2	TRBJ2-2	.	CASSLGTSGSPGELFF	TGTGCCAGCAGCTTAGGGACTAGCGGGAGTCCCGGGGAGCTGTTTTTT
.	TRBV5-1	TRBJ2-1	.	CASRQAMGNEQFF	TGCGCCAGCAGACAAGCGATGGGGAATGAGCAGTTCTTC
.	TRBV7-8	TRBJ2-5	few	CASSLARSARYQETQYF	TGTGCCAGCAGCTTAGCGCGCTCAGCACGGTACCAAGAGACCCAGTACTTC
.	TRBV12-3/TRBV12-4	TRBJ1-1	many	CASILGRANTEAFF	TGTGCCAGCATCCTGGGGAGGGCGAACACTGAAGCTTTCTTT
.	TRBV7-9	TRBJ2-5	many	CASSLLGGESQYF	TGTGCCAGCAGCTTACTCGGCGGGGAGTCCCAGTACTTC
TRBD1	TRBV12-3/TRBV12-4	TRBJ2-1	.	CASSSDRELYNEQFF	TGTGCCAGCAGTTCCGACAGGGAACTTTACAATGAGCAGTTCTTC
TRBD2	TRBV2	TRBJ2-1	few	CASKEAGGHNEQFF	TGTGCCAGCAAGGAAGCGGGAGGCCACAATGAGCAGTTCTTC
.	TRBV15	TRBJ2-5	few	CATSSLGSQETQYF	TGTGCCACCAGCTCCCTGGGCTCCCAAGAGACCCAGTACTTC
TRBD1	TRBV6-2/TRBV6-3	TRBJ2-2	.	CASSLGTGVTGELFF	TGTGCCAGCAGTCTTGGGACAGGTGTGACCGGGGAGCTGTTTTTT
TRBD2	TRBV12-3/TRBV12-4	TRBJ2-1	few	CASSRGLAGDFYEQFF	TGTGCCAGCAGCAGGGGACTAGCGGGAGATTTTTATGAGCAGTTCTTC
.	TRBV7-9	TRBJ2-1	.	CASSSDAGNEQFF	TGTGCCAGCAGCTCCGATGCGGGGAATGAGCAGTTCTTC
TRBD2	TRBV29-1	TRBJ2-2	many	CSATSGDSTNTGELFF	TGCAGCGCGACTAGCGGGGACTCTACGAACACCGGGGAGCTGTTTTTT
.	TRBV4-3	TRBJ2-1	.	CASSQDLRQVPPYNEQFF	TGCGCCAGCAGCCAAGACCTCAGACAGGTGCCCCCCTACAATGAGCAGTTCTTC
.	TRBV7-2	TRBJ2-2	.	CASSFDSGVRELFF	TGTGCCAGCAGCTTCGACAGTGGGGTCCGGGAGCTGTTTTTT
.	TRBV7-2	TRBJ2-1	.	CASSSKRTVYNEQFF	TGTGCCAGCAGCTCTAAAAGGACTGTCTACAATGAGCAGTTCTTC
TRBD1	TRBV3-1	TRBJ2-7	few	CASSLPDRPYEQYF	TGTGCCAGCAGCCTACCGGACAGGCCCTACGAGCAGTACTTC
.	TRBV5-1	TRBJ2-5	many	CASSPRPQETQYF	TGCGCCAGCAGCCCCCGGCCTCAAGAGACCCAGTACTTC
TRBD2	TRBV5-1	TRBJ2-1	many	CASSLGLAATYNEQFF	TGCGCCAGCAGCTTGGGGCTAGCGGCAACCTACAATGAGCAGTTCTTC
.	TRBV6-2/TRBV6-3	TRBJ2-3	.	CASSYGSADTQYF	TGTGCCAGCAGTTACGGCTCGGCAGATACGCAGTATTTT
.	TRBV12-3/TRBV12-4	TRBJ1-5	few	CASSLAPGNFQHF	TGTGCCAGCAGTTTAGCACCCGGTAATTTCCAGCATTTT
TRBD2	TRBV7-8	TRBJ2-3	.	CASSPRGLAGVPESTDTQYF	TGTGCCAGCAGCCCAAGGGGACTAGCGGGAGTCCCCGAGTCGACAGATACGCAGTATTTT
TRBD2	TRBV18	TRBJ2-1	.	CASSPPLPGGSDEQFF	TGTGCCAGCTCACCACCGCTTCCGGGCGGGAGCGATGAGCAGTTCTTC
.	TRBV5-4	TRBJ1-1	.	CASSFDRSRRLNTEAFF	TGTGCCAGCAGCTTCGACCGGAGTAGGCGCCTGAACACTGAAGCTTTCTTT
.	TRBV30	TRBJ2-1	.	CAWSVPGDEQFF	TGTGCCTGGAGTGTACCGGGGGATGAGCAGTTCTTC
TRBD2	TRBV9	TRBJ2-5	many	CASSERASGETQYF	TGTGCCAGCAGCGAGAGAGCTAGCGGAGAGACCCAGTACTTC
TRBD2	TRBV14	TRBJ2-2	few	CASRGGTSDTNTGELFF	TGTGCCAGCAGAGGCGGGACTAGCGACACGAACACCGGGGAGCTGTTTTTT
.	TRBV6-5	TRBJ2-5	few	CASSYGAANQETQYF	TGTGCCAGCAGTTACGGGGCAGCTAACCAAGAGACCCAGTACTTC
TRBD2	TRBV20-1	TRBJ2-1	few	CSARTSTDNEQFF	TGCAGTGCCCGGACTAGCACCGACAATGAGCAGTTCTTC
.	TRBV9	TRBJ2-4	.	CASSVSPLAKNIQYF	TGTGCCAGCAGCGTCTCTCCCTTAGCCAAAAACATTCAGTACTTC
TRBD2	TRBV10-3	TRBJ2-7	.	CAIRSSGRSLYEQYF	TGTGCCATCAGGTCTAGCGGGAGATCTCTATACGAGCAGTACTTC
.	TRBV3-1	TRBJ2-5	many	CASSQPRETQYF	TGTGCCAGCAGCCAACCACGAGAGACCCAGTACTTC
.	TRBV7-8	TRBJ2-1	few	CASSLVANNEQFF	TGTGCCAGCAGCTTAGTCGCCAACAATGAGCAGTTCTTC
TRBD1	TRBV4-3	TRBJ1-1	.	CASSHGQGANTEAFF	TGCGCCAGCAGCCACGGACAGGGGGCGAACACTGAAGCTTTCTTT